Below, one T cell receptor beta chain is given with its context. This sample was included in a study of blood T cell repertoires in COVID-19. CDR1 LNHDA and CDR2 SQIVND come from the germline V gene (reference sequence). The V end lost 4 bases, the J end lost 1 base, and 7 bases lay between the germline ends. The CDR3 sequence is 13 residues long. Libraries were prepared by immunoSEQ multiplex PCR; TCRdb keeps only in-frame clonotypes and omits some of them. In the table there are over 200,000 clones, around 90% of which are singletons. This sequence originates from a human donor in a cohort sampled during active COVID-19. The sample consisted of peripheral blood. The V and J genes are TRBV19 and TRBJ1-1; D call uncertain. Here the CDR3 reads CASSTQTNTEAFF. The CDR3 region has the DNA TGTGCCAGTAGTACACAAACGAACACTGAAGCTTTCTTT.